This T cell receptor (beta chain) comes out of a study of blood T cell repertoires in COVID-19. Study-level background: COVID-19 samples, acute and convalescent, were from the United States, Italy and Spain. The analysed material was cDNA or gDNA that came from T cells, B-cell-depleted T cells, or PBMCs.

CDR3 length: 16 residues. V lost 0 bases and J 1 base, leaving 10 bases between the germline ends. Germline V CDR1 and CDR2: LNHNV, YYDKDF (reference sequence). This clone came up once. Authors' data handling: Reference gene primer amplification yielded estimated nucleated cell counts. Sequenced by immunoSEQ multiplex PCR; TCRdb stores in-frame clones only, minus some. The D gene and trimming were derived from the DNA, and the V and J assignments and clone size from that table. Among some 160,000 clones listed, around 83% were seen once. The chain is built from TRBV15 and TRBJ1-5; maybe TRBD1 (5 bases). The specimen was peripheral blood. The sequence was obtained from a woman in her seventies who had recovered from COVID-19. The CDR3 sequence: CATSRDPSGSNQPQHF. CDR3 nucleotides: TGTGCCACCAGCAGAGACCCCTCAGGGAGCAATCAGCCCCAGCATTTT. The full variable domain, completed using reference TRBV15 and TRBJ1-5, is DAMVIQNPRYQVTQFGKPVTLSCSQTLNHNVMYWYQQKSSQAPKLLFHYYDKDFNNEADTPDNFQSRRPNTSFCFLDIRSPGLGDTAMYLCATSRDPSGSNQPQHFGDGTRLSIL.